This TCR beta chain was captured by sequencing in a study of control samples from healthy donors and cancer patients. Produced via immunoSEQ multiplex PCR; TCRdb's table is partial and in-frame only. The sample has about 89,000 clones, 86% seen once. V lost 5 bases to trimming and J lost 0 bases, with 8 bases between them. Germline V gene sequence: CDR1 SGHTA, CDR2 FQGNSA. This CDR3 comprises 14 residues. The TCR was taken from a man in his thirties or forties in good health. This chain links TRBV7-2 with TRBJ1-3; D remains ambiguous. The source material was blood. The CDR3 DNA reads as TGTGCCAGCAGCCCAGGAACCTCTGGAAACACCATATATTTT. This translates into CASSPGTSGNTIYF. The full variable domain, with the rest looked up from reference TRBV7-2 and TRBJ1-3, is GAGVSQSPSNKVTEKGKDVELRCDPISGHTALYWYRQSLGQGLEFLIYFQGNSAPDKSGLPSDRFSAERTGGSVSTLTIQRTQQEDSAVYLCASSPGTSGNTIYFGEGSWLTVV.